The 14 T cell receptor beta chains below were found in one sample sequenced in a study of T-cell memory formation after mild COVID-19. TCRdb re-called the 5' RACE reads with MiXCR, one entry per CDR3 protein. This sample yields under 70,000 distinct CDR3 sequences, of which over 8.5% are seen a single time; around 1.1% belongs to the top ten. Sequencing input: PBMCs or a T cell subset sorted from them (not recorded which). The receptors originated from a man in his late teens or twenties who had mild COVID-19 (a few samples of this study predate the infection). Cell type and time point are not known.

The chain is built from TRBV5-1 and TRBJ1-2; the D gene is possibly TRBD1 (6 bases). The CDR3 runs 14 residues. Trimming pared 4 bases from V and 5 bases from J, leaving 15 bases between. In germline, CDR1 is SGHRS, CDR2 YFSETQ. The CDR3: CASSATGLEYGYTF. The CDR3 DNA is TGCGCCAGCAGCGCCACAGGGTTGGAATATGGCTACACCTTC.

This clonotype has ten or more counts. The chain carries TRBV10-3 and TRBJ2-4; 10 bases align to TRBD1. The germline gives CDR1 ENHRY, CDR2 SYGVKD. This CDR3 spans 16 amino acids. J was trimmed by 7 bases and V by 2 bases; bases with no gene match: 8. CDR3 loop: CAISERIPGQGNIQYF. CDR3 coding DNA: TGTGCCATCAGTGAGCGAATCCCGGGACAGGGGAACATTCAGTACTTC.

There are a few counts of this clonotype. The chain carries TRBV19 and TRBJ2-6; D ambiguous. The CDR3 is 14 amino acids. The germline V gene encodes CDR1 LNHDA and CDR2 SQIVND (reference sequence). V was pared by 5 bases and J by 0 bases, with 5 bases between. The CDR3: CASSPNSGANVLTF. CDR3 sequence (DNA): TGTGCCAGTAGTCCGAACTCTGGGGCCAACGTCCTGACTTTC.

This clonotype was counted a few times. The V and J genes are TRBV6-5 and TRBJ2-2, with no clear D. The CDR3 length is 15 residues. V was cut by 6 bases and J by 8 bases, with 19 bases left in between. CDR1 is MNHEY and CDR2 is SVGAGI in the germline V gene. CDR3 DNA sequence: TGTGCCAGCAGCTGGTTCTCGGGCCAGAAGGGGGAGCTGTTTTTT. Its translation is CASSWFSGQKGELFF.

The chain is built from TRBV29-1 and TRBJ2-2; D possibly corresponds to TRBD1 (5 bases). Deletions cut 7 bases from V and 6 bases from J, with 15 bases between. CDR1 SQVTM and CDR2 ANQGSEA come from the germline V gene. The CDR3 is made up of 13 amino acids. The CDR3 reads CSAEGVWAGELFF. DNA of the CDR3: TGCAGCGCCGAAGGGGTCTGGGCCGGGGAGCTGTTTTTT.

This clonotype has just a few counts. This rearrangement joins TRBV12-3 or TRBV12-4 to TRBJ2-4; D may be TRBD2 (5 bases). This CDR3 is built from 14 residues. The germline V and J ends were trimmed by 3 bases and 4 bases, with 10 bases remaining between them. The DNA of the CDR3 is TGTGCCAGCAGTTTTGTCGGGGTTAAAAACATTCAGTACTTC. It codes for CASSFVGVKNIQYF.

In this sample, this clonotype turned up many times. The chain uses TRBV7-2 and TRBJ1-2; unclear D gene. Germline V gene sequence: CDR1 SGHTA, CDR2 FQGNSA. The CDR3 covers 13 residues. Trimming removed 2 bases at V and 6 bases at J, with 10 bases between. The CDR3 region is CASSLWGGHGYTF. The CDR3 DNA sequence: TGTGCCAGCAGCTTATGGGGAGGTCATGGCTACACCTTC.

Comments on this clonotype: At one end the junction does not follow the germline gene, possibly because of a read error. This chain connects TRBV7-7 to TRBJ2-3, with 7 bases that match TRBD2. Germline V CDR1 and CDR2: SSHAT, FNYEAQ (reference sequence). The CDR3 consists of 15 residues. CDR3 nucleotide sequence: TGTGCTAGCAGCTTGGGGGGGACTATCACAGATACGCAGTATTTT. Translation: CASSLGGTITDTQYF.

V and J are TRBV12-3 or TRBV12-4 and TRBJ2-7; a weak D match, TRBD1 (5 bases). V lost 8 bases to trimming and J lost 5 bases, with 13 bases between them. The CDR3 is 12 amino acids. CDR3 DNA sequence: TGTGCCAGCGCCAGGGATTTGAACGAGCAGTACTTC. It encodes CASARDLNEQYF.

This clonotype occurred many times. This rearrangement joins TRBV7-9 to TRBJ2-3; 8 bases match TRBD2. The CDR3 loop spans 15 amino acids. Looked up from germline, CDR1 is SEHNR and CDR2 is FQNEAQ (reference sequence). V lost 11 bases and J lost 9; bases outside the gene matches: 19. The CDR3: CASSEGLAGSGTQYF. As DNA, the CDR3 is TGTGCCTCTTCGGAGGGCCTAGCGGGTTCTGGGACGCAGTATTTT. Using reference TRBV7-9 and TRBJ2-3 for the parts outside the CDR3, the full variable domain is DTGVSQNPRHKITKRGQNVTFRCDPISEHNRLYWYRQTLGQGPEFLTYFQNEAQLEKSRLLSDRFSAERPKGSFSTLEIQRTEQGDSAMYLCASSEGLAGSGTQYFGPGTRLTVL.

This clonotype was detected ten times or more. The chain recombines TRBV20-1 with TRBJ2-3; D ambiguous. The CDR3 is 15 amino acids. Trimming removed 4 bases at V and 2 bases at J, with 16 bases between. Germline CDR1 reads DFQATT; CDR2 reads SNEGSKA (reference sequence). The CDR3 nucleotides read TGCAGTGCTACCTTTCCGGGTAGGCACACAGATACGCAGTATTTT. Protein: CSATFPGRHTDTQYF.

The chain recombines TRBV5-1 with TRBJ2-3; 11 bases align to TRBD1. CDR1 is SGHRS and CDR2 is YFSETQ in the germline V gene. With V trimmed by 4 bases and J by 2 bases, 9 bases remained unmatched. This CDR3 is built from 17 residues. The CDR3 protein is CASSVGQGALTTDTQYF. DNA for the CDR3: TGCGCCAGCAGCGTCGGACAGGGGGCGCTTACCACAGATACGCAGTATTTT.

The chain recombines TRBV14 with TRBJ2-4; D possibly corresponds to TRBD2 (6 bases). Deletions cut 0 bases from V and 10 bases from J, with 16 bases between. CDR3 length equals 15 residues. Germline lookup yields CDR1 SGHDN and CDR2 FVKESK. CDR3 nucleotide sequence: TGTGCCAGCAGCCAAGATTACGGGCGCCGGGGGATTCAGTACTTC. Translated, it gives CASSQDYGRRGIQYF.

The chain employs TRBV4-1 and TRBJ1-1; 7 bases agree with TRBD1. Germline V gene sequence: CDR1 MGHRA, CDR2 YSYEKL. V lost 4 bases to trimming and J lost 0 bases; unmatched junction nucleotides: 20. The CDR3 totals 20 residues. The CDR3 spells CASSPRQGVRTTEMNTEAFF. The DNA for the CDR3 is TGCGCCAGCAGCCCACGGCAGGGGGTACGTACCACGGAAATGAACACTGAAGCTTTCTTT.